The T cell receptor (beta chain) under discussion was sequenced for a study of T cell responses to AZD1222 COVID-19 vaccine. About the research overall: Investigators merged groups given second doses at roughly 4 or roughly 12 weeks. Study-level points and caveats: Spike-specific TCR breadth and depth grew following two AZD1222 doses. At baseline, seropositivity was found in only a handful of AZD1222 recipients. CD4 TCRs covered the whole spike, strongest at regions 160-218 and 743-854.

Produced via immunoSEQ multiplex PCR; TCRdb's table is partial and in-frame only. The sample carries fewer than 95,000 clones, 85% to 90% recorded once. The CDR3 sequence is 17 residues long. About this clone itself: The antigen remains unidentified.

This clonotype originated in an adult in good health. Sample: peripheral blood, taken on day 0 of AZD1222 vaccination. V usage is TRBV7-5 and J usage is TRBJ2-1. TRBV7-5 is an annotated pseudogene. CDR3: CARSLGDGLFLYNEQFF. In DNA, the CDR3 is TGTGCCAGAAGCTTAGGGGACGGACTGTTTCTATACAATGAGCAGTTCTTC.